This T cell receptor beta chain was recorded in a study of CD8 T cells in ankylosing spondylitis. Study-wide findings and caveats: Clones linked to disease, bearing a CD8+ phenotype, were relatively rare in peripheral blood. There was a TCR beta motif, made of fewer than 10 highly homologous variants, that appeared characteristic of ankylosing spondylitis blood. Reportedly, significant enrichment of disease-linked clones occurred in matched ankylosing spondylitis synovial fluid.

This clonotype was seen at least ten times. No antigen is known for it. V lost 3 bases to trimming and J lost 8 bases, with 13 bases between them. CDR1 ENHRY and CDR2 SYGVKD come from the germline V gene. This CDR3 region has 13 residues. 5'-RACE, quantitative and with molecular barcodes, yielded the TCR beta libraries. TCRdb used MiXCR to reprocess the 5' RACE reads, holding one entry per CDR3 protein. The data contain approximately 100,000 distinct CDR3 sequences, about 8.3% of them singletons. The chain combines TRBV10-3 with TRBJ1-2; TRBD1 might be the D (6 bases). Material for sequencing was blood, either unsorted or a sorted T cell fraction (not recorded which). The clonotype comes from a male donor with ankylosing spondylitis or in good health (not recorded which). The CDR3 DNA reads TGTGCCATCAGTGACGAGGGGGTCGAAGGCTACACCTTC. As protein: CAISDEGVEGYTF.